The 18 T cell receptor beta chains below come from one sample, sequenced in a study of vaccination effects on CD4 cells after COVID-19. After roughly 9 days in culture, the CD4+ T cells were isolated. Everyone in the study got two shots of either the BNT162b2 or mRNA-1273 vaccine. Generated by immunoSEQ multiplex PCR, the TCRdb table keeps only in-frame clones and is missing some. This table holds about 73,000 clones, over 65% found once. The antigens for these receptors are not known. Material: CD4+ T cells from PBMCs cultured without peptide, obtained after COVID-19 vaccination. Receptor source: a human donor who received a COVID-19 vaccine.

The chain couples TRBV5-1 to TRBJ2-2, with D possibly being TRBD1 (5 bases). V lost 4 bases and J lost 6, with 16 bases in between. This CDR3 is built from 15 residues. The germline gives CDR1 SGHRS, CDR2 YFSETQ. The CDR3 DNA is TGCGCCAGCAGCCTCACCCTAGGGGTTTCCGGGGAGCTGTTTTTT. It specifies CASSLTLGVSGELFF. The complete variable domain, with remaining parts taken from reference TRBV5-1 and TRBJ2-2, reads KAGVTQTPRYLIKTRGQQVTLSCSPISGHRSVSWYQQTPGQGLQFLFEYFSETQRNKGNFPGRFSGRQFSNSRSEMNVSTLELGDSALYLCASSLTLGVSGELFFGEGSRLTVL.

The rearrangement joins TRBV19 to TRBJ1-5; D uncertain. From germline, CDR1 is LNHDA and CDR2 SQIVND (reference sequence). The CDR3 runs to 13 residues. Trimming took off 3 bases at V and 10 bases at J, with 13 bases between the two ends. The CDR3 DNA reads as TGTGCCAGTAGTATTCGGGTGGATGATCCCCAGCATTTT. Translation gives CASSIRVDDPQHF. Drawing the rest from reference TRBV19 and TRBJ1-5, the complete variable domain is DGGITQSPKYLFRKEGQNVTLSCEQNLNHDAMYWYRQDPGQGLRLIYYSQIVNDFQKGDIAEGYSVSREKKESFPLTVTSAQKNPTAFYLCASSIRVDDPQHFGDGTRLSIL.

The chain joins TRBV6-5 to TRBJ1-4; 11 bases are shared with TRBD1. The CDR3 sequence is 14 residues long. V shed 5 bases, J shed 8 bases, and the junction held 4 bases outside the gene matches. Germline values: CDR1 MNHEY, CDR2 SVGAGI. In DNA, the CDR3 is TGTGCCAGCAGTCAGGGACAGGGGGAAGAAAAACTGTTTTTT. Amino acids: CASSQGQGEEKLFF.

The chain has TRBV18 and TRBJ1-5; a weak D match, TRBD1 (5 bases). The germline CDR1 and CDR2 sequences are KGHSH and LQKENI. The CDR3 totals 14 residues. Trimming stripped 2 bases from V and 6 bases from J, with 11 bases between. The CDR3 sequence is CASSPAGGTQPQHF. DNA for the CDR3: TGTGCCAGCTCACCAGCGGGGGGAACTCAGCCCCAGCATTTT.

This chain joins TRBV4-1 and TRBJ1-2; the match to TRBD1 covers 8 bases. The CDR3 runs 15 residues. V was clipped by 2 bases and J by 7 bases; unmatched bases: 9. Per the germline V gene, CDR1 is MGHRA and CDR2 is YSYEKL. The CDR3, as DNA: TGCGCCAGCAGCCAACCCGGGACAGGAAGGTCTGGCTACACCTTC. Translated, it gives CASSQPGTGRSGYTF.

The V call is TRBV18, the J call TRBJ2-2; D ambiguous. Germline V gene sequence: CDR1 KGHSH, CDR2 LQKENI. The CDR3 length is 14 residues. The V end lost 6 bases, the J end lost 2 bases, and 10 bases lay between the germline ends. The CDR3 DNA follows: TGTGCCAGCTCCGACTCGTACAACACCGGGGAGCTGTTTTTT. This translates into CASSDSYNTGELFF.

The chain joins TRBV27 to TRBJ1-2; TRBD1 agrees at 9 bases. Germline V lookup: CDR1 MNHEY, CDR2 SMNVEV (reference sequence). This CDR3 region has 15 residues. The V and J ends lost 0 bases and 4 bases, in that order; junction bases with no gene match: 3. CDR3 coding DNA: TGTGCCAGCAGTTTATCCCGGGACAGGGTCTATGGCTACACCTTC. Protein product: CASSLSRDRVYGYTF.

The chain is built from TRBV20-1 and TRBJ2-4, with D perhaps TRBD1 (6 bases). This CDR3 comprises 14 residues. The V gene's germline CDR1 is DFQATT and CDR2 SNEGSKA (reference sequence). The V gene lost 3 bases and the J gene lost 5 bases, with 14 bases spanning the gap. The CDR3 DNA follows: TGCAGTGCTAGTAGTGACAGGCACGAAAACATTCAGTACTTC. Amino acids: CSASSDRHENIQYF.

CDR3 nucleotide sequence: TGTGCCACCAGTGGGGCTACCGGGACAGGGGTGGCAGATACGCAGTATTTT. Amino acids: CATSGATGTGVADTQYF. The chain carries TRBV24-1 and TRBJ2-3; 10 bases line up with TRBD1. The germline CDR1 and CDR2 sequences are KGHDR and SFDVKD. V trimming: 5 bases; J trimming: 4 bases; junction bases outside the gene matches: 11. This CDR3 comprises 17 residues.

This chain uses TRBV13 with TRBJ1-1; the D gene is possibly TRBD1 (5 bases). Germline assignment: CDR1 PRHDT and CDR2 FYEKMQ (reference sequence). CDR3 size: 15 residues. V dropped 5 bases and J dropped 4 bases, with 17 bases sitting between them. This chain's CDR3 is CASSINRWGTTEAFF. The CDR3 nucleotides read TGTGCCAGCAGCATAAACAGGTGGGGGACCACTGAAGCTTTCTTT.

The genes are TRBV3-1 (or the pseudogene TRBV3-2) and TRBJ2-7, with 9 bases aligning to TRBD1. CDR1 and CDR2 (germline): LGHDT, YNNKEL (reference sequence). This CDR3 has 15 amino acids. V was pared by 0 bases and J by 4 bases, with 4 bases of the junction left unmatched. The CDR3 region has the DNA TGTGCCAGCAGCCAAGAGACAGGGGGTGCTTACGAGCAGTACGTC. Its protein is CASSQETGGAYEQYV.

This clone was detected only a few times. This chain joins TRBV5-1 and TRBJ1-5; a possible D gene is TRBD1 (5 bases). V was shortened by 1 base and J by 5 bases, with 13 bases between the two germline ends. The CDR3 is 15 amino acids. In germline, CDR1 is SGHRS, CDR2 YFSETQ. CDR3 protein: CASSLSGAEYQPQHF. CDR3 bases: TGCGCCAGCAGCTTGAGTGGGGCAGAATATCAGCCCCAGCATTTT.

The J gene is TRBJ1-2, the V gene TRBV24-1, with D tentatively TRBD1 (6 bases). Germline V gene sequence: CDR1 KGHDR, CDR2 SFDVKD. The CDR3 loop spans 15 amino acids. Trimming took off 5 bases at V and 3 bases at J, with 15 bases between the two ends. CDR3 in amino acids: CATSAEGGMDYGYTF. Written as DNA, the CDR3 is TGTGCCACCAGTGCGGAGGGGGGTATGGACTATGGCTACACCTTC.

The V gene is TRBV5-1, the J gene TRBJ1-2; D not certain. The germline V and J ends were trimmed by 2 bases and 5 bases, with 16 bases remaining between them. The V gene's germline CDR1 is SGHRS and CDR2 YFSETQ. The length of the CDR3 is 15 residues. CDR3: CASSFGRPSGYGYTF. CDR3 sequence (DNA): TGCGCCAGCAGCTTTGGGAGGCCCTCGGGATATGGCTACACCTTC.

Only a few counts were recorded for this clone. J is TRBJ2-1 and V is TRBV29-1; the match to TRBD1 covers 7 bases. V shed 6 bases, J shed 2 bases, and the junction held 1 base outside the gene matches. Germline CDR1 reads SQVTM; CDR2 reads ANQGSEA. There are 12 residues in the CDR3. The CDR3 spells CSVQGAYNEQFF. The CDR3 DNA sequence: TGCAGCGTCCAGGGGGCCTACAATGAGCAGTTCTTC.

This clone was seen only once. V gene TRBV5-1 combines with J gene TRBJ1-3; TRBD1 matches at 8 bases. Looked up from germline, CDR1 is SGHRS and CDR2 is YFSETQ. The CDR3 contains 16 residues. J was trimmed by 7 bases and V by 0 bases; bases with no gene match: 9. CDR3: CASSLAPGGQGNTIYF. Written as DNA, the CDR3 is TGCGCCAGCAGCTTGGCGCCAGGGGGCCAAGGGAACACCATATATTTT.

This chain connects TRBV10-3 to TRBJ1-2; the match to TRBD1 covers 7 bases. V shed 6 bases, J shed 8 bases, and the junction held 12 bases outside the gene matches. The CDR3 has 14 residues. Germline V gene lookup returns CDR1 ENHRY and CDR2 SYGVKD. The CDR3 reads CAISNFGTALGYTF. DNA for the CDR3: TGTGCCATCAGCAACTTCGGGACAGCGCTGGGCTACACCTTC.

The genes are TRBV6-5 and TRBJ1-2; 8 nucleotides agree with TRBD1. This CDR3 is 13 amino acids long. Germline V gives CDR1 MNHEY, CDR2 SVGAGI. The junction had 3 bases not matched to a gene; V was cut back by 5 bases and J by 4 bases. CDR3 region: CASSTTGVYGYTF. The CDR3 nucleotides are TGTGCCAGCAGTACGACAGGGGTCTATGGCTACACCTTC.